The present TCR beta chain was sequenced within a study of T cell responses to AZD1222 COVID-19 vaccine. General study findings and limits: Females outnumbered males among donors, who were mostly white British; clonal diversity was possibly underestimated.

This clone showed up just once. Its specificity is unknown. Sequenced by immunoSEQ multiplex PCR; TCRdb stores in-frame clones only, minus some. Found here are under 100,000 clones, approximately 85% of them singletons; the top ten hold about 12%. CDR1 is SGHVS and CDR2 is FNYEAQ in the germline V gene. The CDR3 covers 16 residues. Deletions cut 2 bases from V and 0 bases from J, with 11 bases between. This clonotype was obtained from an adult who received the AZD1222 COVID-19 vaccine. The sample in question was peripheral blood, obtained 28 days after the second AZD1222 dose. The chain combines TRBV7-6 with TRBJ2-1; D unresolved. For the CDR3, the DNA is TGTGCCAGCAGCTTAAGTCCCGCCTACTCCTACAATGAGCAGTTCTTC. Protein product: CASSLSPAYSYNEQFF.